This T cell receptor beta chain originates from a study of blood T cell repertoires in COVID-19. The wider study: Samples came from the United States, Italy and Spain, spanning acute and convalescent COVID-19. The cDNA or gDNA used as material had been derived from T cells, B-cell-depleted T cells, or PBMCs.

Germline V gene sequence: CDR1 LGHDT, CDR2 YNNKEL (reference sequence). The CDR3 runs 14 residues. V was clipped by 5 bases and J by 2 bases; unmatched bases: 5. Original data processing: Reference gene primer amplification in the assay estimated nucleated cell counts. This table comes from immunoSEQ multiplex PCR, and its TCRdb copy is limited to in-frame clones, with some not included. V, J and clone size are those of that table, while D and trimming were read from the DNA. Of around 140,000 clones in the sample, roughly 89% were seen once. The receptor comes from a man in his 60s with active or convalescent COVID-19. The chain carries TRBV3-1 (or the pseudogene TRBV3-2) and TRBJ1-1, with 7 bases that match TRBD1. Sequenced input: peripheral blood. The CDR3 is CASSAGQINTEAFF. CDR3 nucleotide sequence: TGTGCCAGCAGCGCGGGACAGATAAACACTGAAGCTTTCTTT.